Sequencing of this T cell receptor beta chain was carried out in a study of T cell responses to AZD1222 COVID-19 vaccine. The CDR3 has 13 amino acids. Germline V gene sequence: CDR1 SGHRS, CDR2 YFSETQ. V lost 4 bases to trimming and J lost 6 bases; unmatched junction nucleotides: 4. A note on this clone: The antigen is undetermined.

The table came from immunoSEQ multiplex PCR; TCRdb's copy has only in-frame clones and leaves some out. The data contain 250,000 to 300,000 clones, approximately 94% of them seen just once; the ten biggest clones take up 0.5% to 0.65%. General study results and limits: Donor demographics were predominantly white British with a female majority; clonal diversity may be underestimated. Repertoire collection took place solely once the T cell response had peaked. Seropositive AZD1222 recipients at baseline numbered only five or six.

This receptor was taken from an adult who received the AZD1222 COVID-19 vaccine. The J gene is TRBJ1-5, the V gene TRBV5-1, with TRBD1 identical over 7 bases. The sequencing used peripheral blood, collected 28 days after the second AZD1222 dose. CDR3 nucleotides: TGCGCCAGCAGCCGGTCAGGGGGTCAGCCCCAGCATTTT. Amino acids: CASSRSGGQPQHF.